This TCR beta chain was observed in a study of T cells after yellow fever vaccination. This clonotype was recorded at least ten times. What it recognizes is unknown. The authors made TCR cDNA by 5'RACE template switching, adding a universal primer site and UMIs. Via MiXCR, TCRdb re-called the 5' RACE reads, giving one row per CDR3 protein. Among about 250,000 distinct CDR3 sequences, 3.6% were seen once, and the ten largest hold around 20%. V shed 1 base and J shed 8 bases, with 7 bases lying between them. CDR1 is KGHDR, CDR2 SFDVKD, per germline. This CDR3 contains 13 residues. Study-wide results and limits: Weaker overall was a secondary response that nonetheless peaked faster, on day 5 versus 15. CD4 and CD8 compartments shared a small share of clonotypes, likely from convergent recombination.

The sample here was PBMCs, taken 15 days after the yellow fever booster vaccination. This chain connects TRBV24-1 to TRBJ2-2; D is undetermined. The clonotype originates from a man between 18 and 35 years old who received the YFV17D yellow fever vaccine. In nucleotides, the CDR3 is TGTGCCACCAGTGATTTCCCGCCGGGGGAGCTGTTTTTT. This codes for CATSDFPPGELFF.